Included here is one T cell receptor beta chain sequence, with context. Antigen unknown. The time point is: baseline pretreatment blood. Treatment noted: 15 Gy SBRT to primary tumor, nephrectomy 4 weeks later. After SBRT, blood was collected at 2 and 4 weeks, plus baseline. This entry belongs to a study of radiation and T cells in renal cell carcinoma. The wider study: Nephrectomy followed 15 Gy stereotactic body radiation by 4 weeks.

CDR3 length: 16 amino acids. Germline lookup yields CDR1 LNHNV and CDR2 YYDKDF (reference sequence). V lost 3 bases to trimming and J lost 4 bases, with 19 bases between them. Study conclusions and caveats: In blood, top tumor clones expanded by 2 weeks, shrinking by 4.

Sequenced by immunoSEQ multiplex PCR; TCRdb stores in-frame clones only, minus some. The sample lists about 130,000 clones; about 88% were seen once. Sequenced here: blood, sampled from a patient whose treatment included radiotherapy and nephrectomy. This receptor was identified in a woman in her fifties or sixties with renal cell carcinoma. The V and J genes are TRBV15 and TRBJ2-7; a possible D gene is TRBD1 (6 bases). CDR3 sequence reads: CATSRFAGTSYYEQYF. CDR3 sequence (DNA): TGTGCCACCAGCAGGTTTGCCGGGACATCTTATTACGAGCAGTACTTC.